This entry lists 31 T cell receptor beta chains sequenced from one sample in a study of blood T cell repertoires in COVID-19. Measured with immunoSEQ multiplex PCR; TCRdb has only the in-frame clones, and not every one. Of tens of thousands of clones detected, about 91% appear once; the ten largest clones hold over 11%. Sequenced input: peripheral blood. The receptors originated from a woman aged 60-75 years with active COVID-19.

The chain carries TRBV5-4 and TRBJ2-3; D might be TRBD2 (7 bases). The CDR3 contains 18 residues. Trimming stripped 4 bases from V and 10 bases from J, with 31 bases between. Germline V CDR1 and CDR2: SGHNT, YYREEE (reference sequence). CDR3 DNA: TGTGCCAGCAGCCAAGGGGGTTCGACGGGGGGCCCGGGCCTAGCGCAGTATTTT. The encoded protein is CASSQGGSTGGPGLAQYF.

The rearrangement links TRBV5-4 to TRBJ1-1, with D uncertain. CDR3 size: 15 residues. Germline V gives CDR1 SGHNT, CDR2 YYREEE (reference sequence). Between the trimmed V and J ends, which lost 6 bases and 1 base, there was a span of 16 bases. The CDR3 here is CASKPSGNENTEAFF. The CDR3, as DNA: TGTGCCAGCAAACCCTCCGGGAATGAGAACACTGAAGCTTTCTTT. Drawing the rest from reference TRBV5-4 and TRBJ1-1, the complete variable domain is ETGVTQSPTHLIKTRGQQVTLRCSSQSGHNTVSWYQQALGQGPQFIFQYYREEENGRGNFPPRFSGLQFPNYSSELNVNALELDDSALYLCASKPSGNENTEAFFGQGTRLTVV.

This sequence joins TRBV5-1 and TRBJ2-6, with a possible D match to TRBD1 (6 bases). Germline CDR1 is SGHRS and CDR2 is YFSETQ. V lost 4 bases and J 0 bases, leaving 11 bases between the germline ends. The CDR3 is 16 amino acids. CDR3 protein: CASSQTGTSGANVLTF. The CDR3 DNA follows: TGCGCCAGCAGCCAAACAGGGACCTCTGGGGCCAACGTCCTGACTTTC.

This sequence joins TRBV3-1 (or the pseudogene TRBV3-2) and TRBJ2-3, with 7 bases that match TRBD2. This CDR3 comprises 16 residues. Germline V CDR1 and CDR2: LGHDT, YNNKEL (reference sequence). With 4 bases clipped from V and 2 bases from J, the junction kept 9 bases outside the gene matches. The CDR3, as DNA: TGTGCCAGCAGCCCGTGGGGGGGAGGAGTCACAGATACGCAGTATTTT. This encodes CASSPWGGGVTDTQYF.

The chain uses TRBV4-3 and TRBJ2-5; no definite D call. The germline V gene encodes CDR1 LGHNA and CDR2 YSLEER. The CDR3 has 13 residues. V was shortened by 3 bases and J by 2 bases, with 7 bases between the two germline ends. The chain's CDR3 is CASSQQLQETQYF. CDR3 sequence (DNA): TGCGCCAGCAGCCAGCAACTTCAAGAGACCCAGTACTTC.

The CDR3 protein is CASISLGGGATQYF. The DNA of the CDR3 is TGTGCCAGCATCAGCCTGGGCGGGGGGGCTACGCAGTATTTT. The V call is TRBV2, the J call TRBJ2-3; 9 bases are a match to TRBD2. V lost 7 bases, J lost 8 bases, and 10 bases stayed unmatched. CDR1 is SNHLY, CDR2 FYNNEI, per germline. This CDR3 region has 14 residues.

In its sample, this clone was seen once. The CDR3 is CASSYGAGRSTGELFF. The CDR3 coding sequence is TGTGCCAGCAGTTACGGAGCGGGGCGGTCCACCGGGGAGCTGTTTTTT. The gene calls are TRBV6-2 or TRBV6-3 and TRBJ2-2; 7 bases map to TRBD2. The CDR3 sequence is 16 residues long. Losses at the gene ends were 2 bases for V and 4 bases for J; bases not matched to a gene: 7. CDR1 is MNHEY and CDR2 is SVGEGT in the germline V gene.

The rearrangement uses TRBV29-1 and TRBJ1-6; D remains unclear. Trimming cost V 3 bases and J 9 bases, with 15 bases left between them. The CDR3 totals 14 residues. CDR1 is SQVTM and CDR2 is ANQGSEA in the germline V gene. The CDR3 loop is CSVEPVPAGSPLHF. CDR3 DNA sequence: TGCAGCGTTGAGCCAGTCCCGGCAGGTTCACCCCTCCACTTT.

The rearrangement uses TRBV10-3 and TRBJ1-4; D is uncertain. The V end lost 0 bases, the J end lost 0 bases, and 5 bases lay between the germline ends. The CDR3 totals 15 residues. Germline CDR1 and CDR2: ENHRY and SYGVKD. The CDR3 spells CAISESQATNEKLFF. For the CDR3, the DNA is TGTGCCATCAGTGAGTCCCAGGCAACTAATGAAAAACTGTTTTTT.

V gene TRBV18 combines with J gene TRBJ1-6, with 7 bases that match TRBD1. This CDR3 has 13 amino acids. The germline CDR1 and CDR2 sequences are KGHSH and LQKENI. Trimming cost V 6 bases and J 13 bases; bases outside gene matches: 9. The CDR3 DNA is TGTGCCAGCTCGCCGGGACAGTCTTTTCCCCTCCACTTT. It translates to CASSPGQSFPLHF. Filled out from reference TRBV18 and TRBJ1-6, the complete variable domain reads NAGVMQNPRHLVRRRGQEARLRCSPMKGHSHVYWYRQLPEEGLKFMVYLQKENIIDESGMPKERFSAEFPKEGPSILRIQQVVRGDSAAYFCASSPGQSFPLHFGNGTRLTVT.

The chain carries TRBV27 and TRBJ1-1, with D possibly TRBD1 on 6 matching bases. Germline-derived CDR1 and CDR2 are MNHEY and SMNVEV (reference sequence). Between the trimmed V and J ends, which lost 5 bases and 3 bases, there was a span of 13 bases. The CDR3 runs 14 residues. CDR3 amino acids: CASSPGTPYTEAFF. Written as DNA, the CDR3 is TGTGCCAGCAGTCCTGGGACACCCTACACTGAAGCTTTCTTT.

The chain couples TRBV19 to TRBJ1-6; TRBD1 aligns across 9 bases. Germline V CDR1 and CDR2: LNHDA, SQIVND (reference sequence). The CDR3 has 17 residues. V gave up 0 bases and J gave up 10 bases; unmatched junction bases: 10. CDR3 coding DNA: TGTGCCAGTAGTATAGATCGCCCGGACAGGGGAAGATCACCCCTCCACTTT. Translating it yields CASSIDRPDRGRSPLHF.

The chain recombines TRBV12-3 or TRBV12-4 with TRBJ1-1, with TRBD1 as a possible D gene (6 bases). Trimming took off 5 bases at V and 1 base at J, with 8 bases between the two ends. The CDR3 covers 13 residues. CDR3 region: CASSPRGNTEAFF. The CDR3 DNA sequence: TGTGCCAGCAGTCCCAGGGGGAACACTGAAGCTTTCTTT.

By frequency in the sample, this clone is large. V and J are TRBV3-1 (or the pseudogene TRBV3-2) and TRBJ2-3; 7 nucleotides line up with TRBD2. The CDR3 extends over 16 amino acids. The V gene's germline CDR1 is LGHDT and CDR2 YNNKEL (reference sequence). J was trimmed by 2 bases and V by 0 bases; bases with no gene match: 5. CDR3 coding DNA: TGTGCCAGCAGCCAAGATCAACTAGCGAACACAGATACGCAGTATTTT. As protein: CASSQDQLANTDTQYF.

V usage is TRBV19 and J usage is TRBJ2-7; D is unresolved. Germline values: CDR1 LNHDA, CDR2 SQIVND (reference sequence). This CDR3 is built from 15 residues. Trimming took off 9 bases at V and 4 bases at J, with 22 bases between the two ends. The CDR3 region has the DNA TGTGCCAGCCACATCCGGCACAGCAGAATATACGAGCAGTACTTC. Its protein is CASHIRHSRIYEQYF. Full variable domain (missing parts from reference TRBV19 and TRBJ2-7): DGGITQSPKYLFRKEGQNVTLSCEQNLNHDAMYWYRQDPGQGLRLIYYSQIVNDFQKGDIAEGYSVSREKKESFPLTVTSAQKNPTAFYLCASHIRHSRIYEQYFGPGTRLTVT.

The gene calls are TRBV19 and TRBJ1-4; D may be TRBD1 (5 bases). Germline lookup yields CDR1 LNHDA and CDR2 SQIVND (reference sequence). The V end lost 3 bases, the J end lost 5 bases, and 19 bases lay between the germline ends. CDR3 length: 17 amino acids. The DNA of the CDR3 is TGTGCCAGTAGTATGCCCCAGGACAATTTGAGGAATGAAAAACTGTTTTTT. The encoded protein is CASSMPQDNLRNEKLFF.

The chain links TRBV28 to TRBJ2-7; 7 nucleotides match TRBD1. The CDR3 runs to 15 residues. The V gene end was trimmed by 5 bases and the J gene end by 2 bases; junction bases not matched to a gene: 9. From germline, CDR1 is MDHEN and CDR2 SYDVKM. For the CDR3, the DNA is TGTGCCAGCAGTACTTACAGGGGTAGAGCCTACGAGCAGTACTTC. Encoded protein: CASSTYRGRAYEQYF.

This clone is judged medium-sized. This chain connects TRBV11-2 to TRBJ2-1, with 7 bases aligning to TRBD1. The germline V gene has CDR1 SGHAT and CDR2 FQNNGV. The CDR3 sequence is 17 residues long. The trim removed 4 bases at V and 3 bases at J, leaving 12 bases unmatched. The CDR3 DNA sequence: TGTGCCAGCAGCTCCCGTTTGGGACAGTTTAGCTACAATGAGCAGTTCTTC. Encoded protein: CASSSRLGQFSYNEQFF.

This chain uses TRBV5-1 with TRBJ2-3; 14 positions match TRBD2. V lost 4 bases and J lost 4; bases outside the gene matches: 5. The CDR3 extends over 16 amino acids. Germline values: CDR1 SGHRS, CDR2 YFSETQ. CDR3 loop: CASSRRLAGGPDTQYF. The CDR3 region has the DNA TGCGCCAGCAGCAGGAGACTAGCGGGGGGGCCAGATACGCAGTATTTT.

This chain uses TRBV2 with TRBJ2-7; maybe TRBD2 (6 bases). Per germline, CDR1 SNHLY and CDR2 FYNNEI. V was trimmed by 7 bases and J by 6 bases, leaving 34 bases between them. This CDR3 spans 19 amino acids. For the CDR3, the DNA is TGTGCCAGCATTCCCATGGTTTCTAGCGTTAACCCGAAAGGAGTCGAGCAGTACTTC. Protein sequence: CASIPMVSSVNPKGVEQYF.

The V and J genes are TRBV3-1 (or the pseudogene TRBV3-2) and TRBJ2-3, with TRBD2 identical over 7 bases. The germline V gene has CDR1 LGHDT and CDR2 YNNKEL (reference sequence). With V trimmed by 0 bases and J by 5 bases, 8 bases remained unmatched. The CDR3 sequence is 16 residues long. The CDR3: CASSQEYGTTRDTQYF. CDR3 nucleotide sequence: TGTGCCAGCAGCCAAGAATACGGGACTACAAGAGATACGCAGTATTTT.

This clone was found once. The chain recombines TRBV29-1 with TRBJ2-2; the match to TRBD2 covers 14 bases. Germline loops: CDR1 SQVTM, CDR2 ANQGSEA. V shed 7 bases, J shed 4 bases, and the junction held 8 bases outside the gene matches. This CDR3 contains 16 residues. In DNA, the CDR3 is TGCAGCGCCCGGACTAGCGGGGGGCCGATCACCGGGGAGCTGTTTTTT. This codes for CSARTSGGPITGELFF.

The V call is TRBV3-1 (or the pseudogene TRBV3-2), the J call TRBJ2-2, with D perhaps TRBD1 (6 bases). Trimming took off 0 bases at V and 8 bases at J, with 10 bases between the two ends. CDR3 length: 14 residues. Germline V gene lookup returns CDR1 LGHDT and CDR2 YNNKEL (reference sequence). CDR3 bases: TGTGCCAGCAGCCAAGACAGGGGCTGGGGGGAGCTGTTTTTT. It encodes CASSQDRGWGELFF.

In its sample, this clone was seen once. The chain joins TRBV7-9 to TRBJ1-3; 8 nucleotides match TRBD1. Germline lookup yields CDR1 SEHNR and CDR2 FQNEAQ (reference sequence). This CDR3 has 16 residues. After removal of 5 bases from V and 0 bases from J, the junction contained 6 bases not matched to a gene. CDR3 nucleotide sequence: TGTGCCAGCAGCGGCCAGGGGGCTGCCTCTGGAAACACCATATATTTT. Amino acid sequence: CASSGQGAASGNTIYF.

The V and J genes are TRBV7-2 and TRBJ2-7; D gene uncertain. Per germline, CDR1 SGHTA and CDR2 FQGNSA. The CDR3 is 16 residues long. V was shortened by 4 bases and J by 5 bases, with 21 bases between the two germline ends. The CDR3, as DNA: TGTGCCAGCAGCTCAGACACCGACAACCCGTTGAACGAGCAGTACTTC. It specifies CASSSDTDNPLNEQYF.

The rearrangement uses TRBV7-2 and TRBJ1-2; possible D gene TRBD1, 5 bases. The germline V gene encodes CDR1 SGHTA and CDR2 FQGNSA. The CDR3 is 15 residues long. Trimming took 5 bases from V and 6 from J, leaving 19 bases between them. CDR3 sequence reads: CASSHLRDNYDGYTF. DNA of the CDR3: TGTGCCAGCAGCCACCTCAGGGATAACTACGATGGCTACACCTTC.

The chain combines TRBV20-1 with TRBJ1-1; the D gene is possibly TRBD1 (6 bases). Germline V gene data show CDR1 as DFQATT and CDR2 as SNEGSKA (reference sequence). Trimming removed 6 bases at V and 7 bases at J, with 12 bases between. The CDR3 contains 11 residues. CDR3: CSALRDNEAFF. In nucleotides, the CDR3 is TGCAGTGCGCTCCGGGACAATGAAGCTTTCTTT.

V gene TRBV5-8 combines with J gene TRBJ1-1, with no clear D. V lost 4 bases and J lost 0, with 10 bases in between. The CDR3 length is 14 residues. CDR1 and CDR2 from the germline V gene are SGHTS and YDEGEE. Written as DNA, the CDR3 is TGTGCCAGCAGCCTGGGCGTCATGAACACTGAAGCTTTCTTT. Its translation: CASSLGVMNTEAFF. The variable domain in full, with the rest retrieved from reference TRBV5-8 and TRBJ1-1, is EAGVTQSPTHLIKTRGQQATLRCSPISGHTSVYWYQQALGLGLQFLLWYDEGEERNRGNFPPRFSGRQFPNYSSELNVNALELEDSALYLCASSLGVMNTEAFFGQGTRLTVV.

The chain has TRBV7-3 and TRBJ2-3; D call uncertain. Per germline, CDR1 SGHTA and CDR2 FQGTGA. Trimming left V 4 bases short and J 2 bases short, with 7 bases between. The CDR3 runs to 13 residues. The CDR3 loop is CASSYGSTDTQYF. The CDR3 DNA reads as TGTGCCAGCAGCTACGGGTCCACAGATACGCAGTATTTT. Full variable domain (rest looked up from reference TRBV7-3 and TRBJ2-3): GAGVSQTPSNKVTEKGKYVELRCDPISGHTALYWYRQSLGQGPEFLIYFQGTGAADDSGLPNDRFFAVRPEGSVSTLKIQRTERGDSAVYLCASSYGSTDTQYFGPGTRLTVL.

This chain uses TRBV24-1 with TRBJ2-3, with no clear D. The CDR3 is made up of 14 amino acids. CDR1 and CDR2 from the germline V gene are KGHDR and SFDVKD. Between the trimmed V and J ends, which lost 9 bases and 0 bases, there was a span of 12 bases. CDR3 bases: TGTGCCACCGGTGGGTCACTCAGCACAGATACGCAGTATTTT. This gives the protein CATGGSLSTDTQYF.

The V and J genes are TRBV24-1 and TRBJ2-1; TRBD1 matches 7 bases. Germline CDR1 and CDR2: KGHDR and SFDVKD. With V trimmed by 2 bases and J by 6 bases, 3 bases remained unmatched. The CDR3 extends over 14 amino acids. The CDR3, as DNA: TGTGCCACCAGTGATTGGAGACAGGGCAATGAGCAGTTCTTC. Protein sequence: CATSDWRQGNEQFF.